The T cell receptor (beta chain) described here comes from a study of PD-L1 blockade in urothelial cancer. This clone was recorded once. Clones were read by immunoSEQ multiplex PCR, and TCRdb kept only the in-frame ones, dropping some. This table has roughly 84,000 clones, about 80% appearing once. V was shortened by 5 bases and J by 0 bases, with 13 bases between the two germline ends. The V gene's germline CDR1 is SEHNR and CDR2 FQNEAQ (reference sequence). The CDR3 spans 15 residues. The TCR was taken from a man between 65 and 85 years old with urothelial cancer. Material: PBMCs, obtained around atezolizumab (anti-PD-L1) treatment. The chain carries TRBV7-9 and TRBJ1-1; D may be TRBD1 (6 bases). CDR3 nucleotide sequence: TGTGCCAGCAGCCCATTGACAGGTTTGAACACTGAAGCTTTCTTT. It specifies CASSPLTGLNTEAFF.